One sample yielded the 16 T cell receptor beta chains listed below, sequenced in a study of cytomegalovirus exposure and HLA in healthy donors. Primers included in the PCR were 60 Vbeta and 13 Jbeta primers. Sequencing was performed with immunoSEQ multiplex PCR; in TCRdb, only in-frame clones are kept and a portion is missing. Among over 150,000 clones listed, more than 80% were seen once. The sample consisted of PBMCs. The receptor set was obtained from a man in his late teens or twenties in good health and CMV-seronegative.

The chain recombines TRBV5-4 with TRBJ1-5, with D hard to call. The CDR3 covers 13 residues. Trimming cost V 0 bases and J 3 bases, with 4 bases left between them. Germline values: CDR1 SGHNT, CDR2 YYREEE (reference sequence). The CDR3 protein is CASSLGINQPQHF. The CDR3 DNA reads as TGTGCCAGCAGCTTGGGTATCAATCAGCCCCAGCATTTT. Supplemented by reference TRBV5-4 and TRBJ1-5, the full variable domain reads ETGVTQSPTHLIKTRGQQVTLRCSSQSGHNTVSWYQQALGQGPQFIFQYYREEENGRGNFPPRFSGLQFPNYSSELNVNALELDDSALYLCASSLGINQPQHFGDGTRLSIL.

The J gene is TRBJ2-7, the V gene TRBV2, with TRBD1 as a possible D gene (5 bases). The CDR3 sequence is 12 residues long. Germline values: CDR1 SNHLY, CDR2 FYNNEI. With 6 bases removed from V and 4 bases from J, the gap between germline ends came to 10 bases. The CDR3 sequence is CASRDTLYEQYF. CDR3 coding DNA: TGTGCCAGCAGGGACACCCTATACGAGCAGTACTTC.

The chain carries TRBV29-1 and TRBJ2-2; D unclear. Germline-derived CDR1 and CDR2 are SQVTM and ANQGSEA. V shed 4 bases and J shed 6 bases, with 12 bases lying between them. The CDR3 extends over 13 amino acids. The CDR3 bases are TGCAGCGTTGCTCCAACGGGTCCCGGGGAGCTGTTTTTT. Amino acids: CSVAPTGPGELFF.

The V call is TRBV10-3, the J call TRBJ1-2, with 9 bases lining up with TRBD1. CDR1 is ENHRY, CDR2 SYGVKD, per germline. J was trimmed by 0 bases and V by 6 bases; bases with no gene match: 2. CDR3 size: 14 residues. The CDR3 loop is CAIRQGAANYGYTF. CDR3 DNA: TGTGCCATCAGACAGGGGGCGGCTAACTATGGCTACACCTTC.

The gene calls are TRBV5-8 and TRBJ2-2, with 8 bases aligning to TRBD1. The J segment lost 6 bases and the V segment lost 4 bases, leaving 11 bases of the junction unmatched. This CDR3 is 16 amino acids long. The V gene's germline CDR1 is SGHTS and CDR2 YDEGEE. Here the CDR3 reads CASSARTGSIPGELFF. The CDR3 DNA sequence: TGTGCCAGCAGCGCCCGGACAGGGAGTATCCCCGGGGAGCTGTTTTTT.

This rearrangement joins TRBV4-1 to TRBJ2-5; D might be TRBD1 (5 bases). Germline lookup yields CDR1 MGHRA and CDR2 YSYEKL. Trimming cost V 2 bases and J 4 bases, with 8 bases left between them. This CDR3 comprises 13 residues. The CDR3 DNA is TGCGCCAGCAGCCAAAGGCAGGGAGAGACCCAGTACTTC. Protein product: CASSQRQGETQYF.

The chain links TRBV2 to TRBJ2-4, with 12 bases aligning to TRBD2. The junction had 8 bases not matched to a gene; V was cut back by 4 bases and J by 10 bases. The germline CDR1 and CDR2 sequences are SNHLY and FYNNEI. The CDR3 sequence is 15 residues long. CDR3 sequence reads: CASSAPSGGAGIQYF. Written as DNA, the CDR3 is TGTGCCAGCAGTGCTCCTAGCGGGGGGGCCGGGATTCAGTACTTC.

This chain joins TRBV7-9 and TRBJ2-1; D is possibly TRBD1 (5 bases). In germline, CDR1 is SEHNR, CDR2 FQNEAQ (reference sequence). Trimming removed 0 bases from V and 4 bases from J, with 10 bases in between. The CDR3 is made up of 15 amino acids. CDR3 bases: TGTGCCAGCAGCTTAGCAGGGGCGATATACAATGAGCAGTTCTTC. Protein sequence: CASSLAGAIYNEQFF.

The V call is TRBV15, the J call TRBJ2-7; maybe TRBD1 (5 bases). CDR3 length: 15 residues. CDR1 LNHNV and CDR2 YYDKDF come from the germline V gene (reference sequence). V lost 0 bases to trimming and J lost 2 bases, with 11 bases between them. CDR3 coding DNA: TGTGCCACCAGCAGAGATAGGCAGGGTCCCTACGAGCAGTACTTC. Protein sequence: CATSRDRQGPYEQYF.

The gene calls are TRBV10-3 and TRBJ2-5, with D perhaps matching TRBD2 (6 bases). Trimming shortened V by 2 bases and J by 5 bases, and 12 bases separated the two germline ends. Germline-derived CDR1 and CDR2 are ENHRY and SYGVKD. The CDR3 covers 14 residues. The CDR3 reads CAISERGSGETQYF. The CDR3 nucleotides read TGTGCCATCAGTGAGCGGGGGTCCGGGGAGACCCAGTACTTC.

The chain recombines TRBV21-1 with TRBJ2-5; TRBD2 is taken as the D call from the table, unchecked against the DNA. TRBV21-1 has pseudogene status. The CDR3 loop spans 13 amino acids. CDR3: CASLTREAETQYF. The CDR3 DNA is TGTGCCAGCCTGACTAGGGAGGCGGAGACCCAGTACTTC.

The V gene is TRBV11-2, the J gene TRBJ2-1, with D possibly matching TRBD2 (7 bases). Germline CDR1 is SGHAT and CDR2 is FQNNGV. This CDR3 contains 18 residues. V lost 0 bases to trimming and J lost 6 bases, with 21 bases between them. The chain's CDR3 is CASSLDPWWWRGRNEQFF. In nucleotides, the CDR3 is TGTGCCAGCAGCTTAGATCCCTGGTGGTGGCGGGGGCGCAATGAGCAGTTCTTC.

V and J are TRBV7-6 and TRBJ2-7, with 7 bases matching TRBD2. The CDR3 extends over 14 amino acids. V shed 3 bases and J 7 bases; nucleotides not matched to a gene: 9. Germline CDR1 reads SGHVS; CDR2 reads FNYEAQ. CDR3 sequence: CASSLQTTSEEQYF. CDR3 nucleotides: TGTGCCAGCAGCTTGCAAACCACTAGCGAGGAGCAGTACTTC. The complete variable domain, with remaining parts taken from reference TRBV7-6 and TRBJ2-7, reads GAGVSQSPRYKVTKRGQDVALRCDPISGHVSLYWYRQALGQGPEFLTYFNYEAQQDKSGLPNDRFSAERPEGSISTLTIQRTEQRDSAMYRCASSLQTTSEEQYFGPGTRLTVT.

The chain carries TRBV7-9 and TRBJ2-7; TRBD2 aligns across 9 bases. CDR3 length: 16 residues. Germline loops: CDR1 SEHNR, CDR2 FQNEAQ (reference sequence). V shed 1 base, J shed 6 bases, and the junction held 10 bases outside the gene matches. In DNA form, the CDR3 reads TGTGCCAGCAGCTTAGTGACGGGACTAGCTCCCTTCGAGCAGTACTTC. The encoded protein is CASSLVTGLAPFEQYF.

The chain has TRBV15 and TRBJ2-2, with TRBD2 as a possible D gene (6 bases). The V gene lost 10 bases and the J gene lost 3 bases, with 12 bases spanning the gap. The CDR3 has 13 residues. Germline CDR1 reads LNHNV; CDR2 reads YYDKDF (reference sequence). CDR3 nucleotides: TGTGCCAGCGGGACTCCTCACACCGGGGAGCTGTTTTTT. Its protein product is CASGTPHTGELFF.

This chain connects TRBV11-2 to TRBJ2-7, with TRBD1 identical over 10 bases. Germline CDR1 SGHAT, CDR2 FQNNGV. V gave up 2 bases and J gave up 5 bases; unmatched junction bases: 3. The CDR3 runs 14 residues. In DNA, the CDR3 is TGTGCCAGCAGCTTACGGGACAGGGGTAACGAGCAGTACTTC. Its translation is CASSLRDRGNEQYF.